This entry lists 26 T cell receptor beta chains sequenced from one sample in a study of cytotoxic CD8 clonotypes in ibrutinib-treated CLL. Sequencing was performed with immunoSEQ multiplex PCR; in TCRdb, only in-frame clones are kept and a portion is missing. The table has some 35,000 clones, more than 65% seen once; the top ten hold 25% to 30%. Sequences were derived from PBMCs, sampled before ibrutinib treatment. These receptor sequences come from a human donor with chronic lymphocytic leukemia.

V usage is TRBV5-6 and J usage is TRBJ2-7; the D gene is possibly TRBD1 (5 bases). Trimming shortened V by 2 bases and J by 3 bases, and 9 bases separated the two germline ends. Per germline, CDR1 SGHDT and CDR2 YYEEEE. CDR3 length equals 13 residues. CDR3 region: CASSLSRVYEQYF. The CDR3 DNA sequence: TGTGCCAGCAGCTTATCCAGGGTCTACGAGCAGTACTTC.

The J gene is TRBJ2-5, the V gene TRBV4-1; tentative D call: TRBD2 (5 bases). Germline V gene data show CDR1 as MGHRA and CDR2 as YSYEKL. V was trimmed by 1 base and J by 5 bases, leaving 14 bases between them. The CDR3 is 15 amino acids. CDR3 in DNA: TGCGCCAGCAGCCAAGGGACTTTTGGGCGGGAGACCCAGTACTTC. Its translation is CASSQGTFGRETQYF.

The rearrangement uses TRBV27 and TRBJ2-7, with D unresolved. There are 14 residues in the CDR3. CDR1 and CDR2 (germline): MNHEY, SMNVEV (reference sequence). Trimming took 3 bases from V and 2 from J, leaving 11 bases between them. The CDR3 sequence: CASSLADPTYEQYF. CDR3 DNA: TGTGCCAGCAGTTTGGCAGACCCTACCTACGAGCAGTACTTC.

This chain's CDR3 is CASSYSRGRSEAFF. The CDR3 nucleotides read TGTGCCAGCAGTTACTCGAGGGGACGCTCTGAAGCTTTCTTT. The gene calls are TRBV6-5 and TRBJ1-1, with D tentatively TRBD1 (5 bases). CDR1 and CDR2 from the germline V gene are MNHEY and SVGAGI. Trimming stripped 0 bases from V and 6 bases from J, with 11 bases between. The CDR3 runs to 14 residues.

The chain carries TRBV5-1 and TRBJ2-1; the D gene is possibly TRBD1 (6 bases). Germline V lookup: CDR1 SGHRS, CDR2 YFSETQ. The ends were cut back, 4 bases at V and 4 bases at J, with 15 bases in the middle. CDR3 length: 15 residues. This CDR3 is CASSTNDRTYNEQFF. The CDR3 DNA reads as TGCGCCAGCAGCACAAATGACAGGACTTACAATGAGCAGTTCTTC.

Written as DNA, the CDR3 is TGCGCCAGCAGCTTGGAAGGTAGCGGGGTGGCTGAGCAGTTCTTC. It specifies CASSLEGSGVAEQFF. V usage is TRBV5-1 and J usage is TRBJ2-1; 8 bases agree with TRBD2. Germline V CDR1 and CDR2: SGHRS, YFSETQ. Unmatched junction bases numbered 8, after V lost 0 bases and J lost 9 bases. This CDR3 contains 15 residues.

In its sample, this clone was seen once. The V gene is TRBV7-2, the J gene TRBJ2-1; 7 bases line up with TRBD1. From germline, CDR1 is SGHTA and CDR2 FQGNSA. With V trimmed by 7 bases and J by 2 bases, 11 bases remained unmatched. The CDR3 is 16 residues long. In nucleotides, the CDR3 is TGTGCCAGCACCAAAAGACAGGGTGGGGCCTACAATGAGCAGTTCTTC. Translating it yields CASTKRQGGAYNEQFF.

The rearrangement uses TRBV19 and TRBJ2-7; D tentatively reads TRBD1 or TRBD2 (5 bases each). Between the trimmed V and J ends, which lost 9 bases and 4 bases, there was a span of 19 bases. Germline values: CDR1 LNHDA, CDR2 SQIVND (reference sequence). The CDR3 consists of 14 residues. The CDR3 coding sequence is TGTGCCAGCAGTCGGGACGGCCGAGAGTACGAGCAGTACTTC. It translates to CASSRDGREYEQYF. Based on the CDR3 plus reference TRBV19 and TRBJ2-7, the full variable domain is DGGITQSPKYLFRKEGQNVTLSCEQNLNHDAMYWYRQDPGQGLRLIYYSQIVNDFQKGDIAEGYSVSREKKESFPLTVTSAQKNPTAFYLCASSRDGREYEQYFGPGTRLTVT.

The V gene is TRBV9, the J gene TRBJ2-1; 8 nucleotides align to TRBD2. CDR3 size: 16 residues. Germline CDR1 and CDR2: SGDLS and YYNGEE. V gave up 0 bases and J gave up 3 bases; unmatched junction bases: 5. The CDR3 region is CASSVALSGGYNEQFF. In DNA, the CDR3 is TGTGCCAGCAGCGTAGCCCTCAGCGGGGGCTACAATGAGCAGTTCTTC.

V is TRBV7-2 and J is TRBJ1-2, with D perhaps TRBD1 (6 bases). The V end was cut by 5 bases, the J end by 5 bases, with 18 bases between. The germline CDR1 and CDR2 sequences are SGHTA and FQGNSA. This CDR3 spans 15 amino acids. The CDR3 DNA sequence: TGTGCCAGCAGCAAGGCACAGGGCCCCCAATATGGCTACACCTTC. Translating it yields CASSKAQGPQYGYTF.

This clone has just one count. The chain uses TRBV2 and TRBJ2-5; D tentatively reads TRBD1 or TRBD2 (5 bases each). V was trimmed by 6 bases and J by 4 bases, leaving 18 bases between them. CDR1 and CDR2 from the germline V gene are SNHLY and FYNNEI. The CDR3 loop spans 15 amino acids. In DNA, the CDR3 is TGTGCCAGCAGCACCGGGACCCAAAGCCCAGAGACCCAGTACTTC. Residues: CASSTGTQSPETQYF. The full variable domain, with the rest looked up from reference TRBV2 and TRBJ2-5, is EPEVTQTPSHQVTQMGQEVILRCVPISNHLYFYWYRQILGQKVEFLVSFYNNEISEKSEIFDDQFSVERPDGSNFTLKIRSTKLEDSAMYFCASSTGTQSPETQYFGPGTRLLVL.

The chain combines TRBV30 with TRBJ1-5; no clear D gene. The CDR3 totals 15 residues. The germline V gene has CDR1 GTSNPN and CDR2 SVGIG (reference sequence). The germline V and J ends were trimmed by 0 bases and 0 bases, with 9 bases remaining between them. The CDR3 sequence is CAWSVGGNSNQPQHF. In nucleotides, the CDR3 is TGTGCCTGGAGTGTAGGAGGGAATAGCAATCAGCCCCAGCATTTT. The entire variable domain, with the rest obtained from reference TRBV30 and TRBJ1-5, is as follows: SQTIHQWPATLVQPVGSPLSLECTVEGTSNPNLYWYRQAAGRGLQLLFYSVGIGQISSEVPQNLSASRPQDRQFILSSKKLLLSDSGFYLCAWSVGGNSNQPQHFGDGTRLSIL.

The chain employs TRBV28 and TRBJ2-2; 9 bases agree with TRBD1. Germline V CDR1 and CDR2: MDHEN, SYDVKM. V lost 5 bases to trimming and J lost 4 bases; unmatched junction nucleotides: 8. This CDR3 contains 16 residues. The CDR3 is CASSPSGTGSTGELFF. The CDR3 nucleotides are TGTGCCAGCAGTCCCTCCGGGACAGGGTCCACCGGGGAGCTGTTTTTT.

The chain recombines TRBV28 with TRBJ1-1; no definite D call. V was clipped by 0 bases and J by 6 bases, with 8 bases between them. This CDR3 region has 13 residues. CDR1 is MDHEN, CDR2 SYDVKM, per germline. The CDR3 region is CASSLWGKAEAFF. The CDR3 DNA follows: TGTGCCAGCAGTTTATGGGGTAAGGCTGAAGCTTTCTTT. The full variable domain, with the rest looked up from reference TRBV28 and TRBJ1-1, is DVKVTQSSRYLVKRTGEKVFLECVQDMDHENMFWYRQDPGLGLRLIYFSYDVKMKEKGDIPEGYSVSREKKERFSLILESASTNQTSMYLCASSLWGKAEAFFGQGTRLTVV.

The rearrangement uses TRBV27 and TRBJ2-1, with a tentative D call TRBD2 (6 bases). V was cut by 5 bases and J by 7 bases, with 15 bases left in between. The CDR3 consists of 14 residues. The germline CDR1 and CDR2 sequences are MNHEY and SMNVEV (reference sequence). CDR3 sequence: CASSPLRGSNEQFF. Written as DNA, the CDR3 is TGTGCCAGCAGTCCTCTCCGGGGGAGTAATGAGCAGTTCTTC.

V is TRBV11-3 and J is TRBJ2-7; 10 bases fit TRBD1. CDR1 is SGHNT, CDR2 YENEEA, per germline. This CDR3 spans 15 amino acids. Trimming removed 8 bases from V and 0 bases from J; junction bases left unmatched: 7. DNA of the CDR3: TGTGCCAGCGGAAGGGGACAGGGGTTCTCCTACGAGCAGTACTTC. Translation: CASGRGQGFSYEQYF.

The V gene is TRBV30, the J gene TRBJ1-1; D gene unclear. Germline-derived CDR1 and CDR2 are GTSNPN and SVGIG (reference sequence). V was cut by 1 base and J by 1 base, with 13 bases left in between. This CDR3 contains 15 residues. CDR3 loop: CAWSGFGRTNTEAFF. CDR3 DNA: TGTGCCTGGAGTGGATTCGGCAGGACGAACACTGAAGCTTTCTTT.

The chain carries TRBV18 and TRBJ2-1, with 12 bases matching TRBD2. Germline CDR1 is KGHSH and CDR2 is LQKENI. CDR3 length equals 15 residues. Losses at the gene ends were 6 bases for V and 9 bases for J; bases not matched to a gene: 9. This CDR3 is CASSPTGLAGPEQFF. The CDR3 bases are TGTGCCAGCTCTCCGACGGGACTAGCGGGTCCTGAGCAGTTCTTC.

The chain employs TRBV28 and TRBJ1-3; D call uncertain. CDR3 size: 15 residues. V dropped 4 bases and J dropped 5 bases, with 15 bases sitting between them. Germline V gives CDR1 MDHEN, CDR2 SYDVKM. The CDR3 here is CASSSSGLGRNTIYF. The CDR3 bases are TGTGCCAGCAGTTCCTCGGGTCTGGGCCGAAACACCATATATTTT.

The rearrangement joins TRBV27 to TRBJ2-3; 8 nucleotides align to TRBD1. The V and J ends lost 6 bases and 5 bases, in that order; junction bases with no gene match: 7. Germline V gene data show CDR1 as MNHEY and CDR2 as SMNVEV (reference sequence). The CDR3 contains 14 residues. The CDR3 coding sequence is TGTGCCAGCAGCTTGGCACAGGGGGGAGATACGCAGTATTTT. Translated: CASSLAQGGDTQYF.

The chain links TRBV7-2 to TRBJ1-2; 8 bases fit TRBD1. CDR1 is SGHTA, CDR2 FQGNSA, per germline. The CDR3 runs to 13 residues. After removal of 3 bases from V and 7 bases from J, the junction contained 4 bases not matched to a gene. CDR3 sequence reads: CASSFQGAGGYTF. CDR3 DNA sequence: TGTGCCAGCAGCTTCCAGGGGGCGGGTGGCTACACCTTC.

Sample share makes this clone medium-sized (0.01 to 0.1%). The rearrangement links TRBV27 to TRBJ1-3; no reliable D call. V gave up 6 bases and J gave up 0 bases, with 12 bases separating them. Looked up from germline, CDR1 is MNHEY and CDR2 is SMNVEV (reference sequence). The CDR3 contains 15 residues. In DNA form, the CDR3 reads TGTGCCAGCAGCCTCGACGGGAGCTCTGGAAACACCATATATTTT. Translation: CASSLDGSSGNTIYF.

The chain joins TRBV6-5 to TRBJ2-2, with 7 nucleotides matching TRBD1. CDR1 is MNHEY, CDR2 SVGAGI, per germline. Losses at the gene ends were 10 bases for V and 6 bases for J; bases not matched to a gene: 11. There are 14 residues in the CDR3. CDR3 region: CATTETGIAGELFF. CDR3 sequence (DNA): TGTGCCACGACCGAGACAGGGATCGCCGGGGAGCTGTTTTTT.

The genes are TRBV6-1 and TRBJ1-5; D gene unclear. Germline CDR1 MNHNS, CDR2 SASEGT. The length of the CDR3 is 13 residues. V gave up 3 bases and J gave up 7 bases, with 10 bases separating them. The CDR3 DNA is TGTGCCAGCAGTGAGAGTGGGGAGCAGCCCCAGCATTTT. Translation gives CASSESGEQPQHF.

The CDR3 here is CASSPDRVADTQYF. In nucleotides, the CDR3 is TGTGCCAGCAGCCCAGACAGGGTGGCAGATACGCAGTATTTT. This chain connects TRBV7-2 to TRBJ2-3; TRBD1 matches at 7 bases. This CDR3 comprises 14 residues. Trimming at V came to 5 bases and at J to 4 bases, leaving 6 bases not matched to a gene. Germline V gives CDR1 SGHTA, CDR2 FQGNSA.

Of note for this clone: Other DNA sequences within the sample encode an identical CDR3. The J gene is TRBJ2-7, the V gene TRBV5-1, with D unresolved. The CDR3 sequence is 14 residues long. Deletions cut 0 bases from V and 1 base from J, with 8 bases between. Germline V gene lookup returns CDR1 SGHRS and CDR2 YFSETQ. CDR3 nucleotide sequence: TGCGCCAGCAGCTTGGACCCCAGTTCCTACGAGCAGTACTTC. Translated: CASSLDPSSYEQYF.